A single sample gave rise to the 15 T cell receptor beta chains below, sequenced in a study of T cells after yellow fever vaccination (dated by TCRdb to about 2019). The label giving this sample's treatment or condition can be read as: live attenuated yellow fever vaccine strain. Library preparation was by 5' RACE. For sequencing, an Illumina NovaSeq 6000 was employed. The public sequencing data were trimmed at Q25 with fastp and processed into clonotypes with MiXCR by TCRdb, which kept only in-frame beta chains. CDR3 protein sequences are deduplicated, and each keeps its most common genes and DNA. Across this sample there are under 500,000 distinct CDR3 sequences, with under 20% seen only once. The ten biggest clones cover 18% of the sample. Sample: PBMCs, taken before the yellow fever booster vaccination. The source of these receptors is a man between 18 and 35 years old who received the YFV17D yellow fever vaccine.

This chain uses TRBV7-9 with TRBJ2-3; no clear D. CDR1 and CDR2 (germline): SEHNR, FQNEAQ (reference sequence). The CDR3 extends over 16 amino acids. Trimming shortened V by 2 bases and J by 0 bases, and 12 bases separated the two germline ends. The CDR3 here is CASSLPRDGSTDTQYF. For the CDR3, the DNA is TGTGCCAGCAGCTTACCACGCGACGGGAGCACAGATACGCAGTATTTT. Using reference TRBV7-9 and TRBJ2-3 for the parts outside the CDR3, the full variable domain is DTGVSQNPRHKITKRGQNVTFRCDPISEHNRLYWYRQTLGQGPEFLTYFQNEAQLEKSRLLSDRFSAERPKGSFSTLEIQRTEQGDSAMYLCASSLPRDGSTDTQYFGPGTRLTVL.

This clonotype showed up just a few times. The V call is TRBV4-1, the J call TRBJ1-4; no reliable D call. The V end lost 2 bases, the J end lost 4 bases, and 5 bases lay between the germline ends. The CDR3 runs 13 residues. Germline CDR1 reads MGHRA; CDR2 reads YSYEKL. CDR3 in amino acids: CASSQFLNEKLFF. The CDR3 DNA sequence: TGCGCCAGCAGCCAATTTCTTAATGAAAAACTGTTTTTT.

This clonotype has only a few counts. The chain uses TRBV6-5 and TRBJ1-2, with D perhaps matching TRBD1 (5 bases). From germline, CDR1 is MNHEY and CDR2 SVGAGI. Trimming shortened V by 7 bases and J by 7 bases, and 19 bases separated the two germline ends. The CDR3 contains 14 residues. The CDR3 nucleotides are TGTGCCAGCAACACGGAGAGGGGCAGAGGTGGCTACACCTTC. Its protein is CASNTERGRGGYTF.

This clonotype was detected a few times. The rearrangement links TRBV11-2 to TRBJ1-1, with D possibly being TRBD1 (5 bases). The V gene lost 7 bases and the J gene lost 2 bases, with 14 bases spanning the gap. This CDR3 region has 14 residues. Germline V gene lookup returns CDR1 SGHAT and CDR2 FQNNGV. The CDR3 nucleotides are TGTGCCAGCACCATCGACAGCCATAACACTGAAGCTTTCTTT. It is translated as CASTIDSHNTEAFF.

The chain is built from TRBV4-1 and TRBJ1-1, with D maybe TRBD1 (5 bases). Per germline, CDR1 MGHRA and CDR2 YSYEKL. The CDR3 extends over 15 amino acids. The ends were cut back, 1 base at V and 6 bases at J, with 15 bases in the middle. The CDR3 coding sequence is TGCGCCAGCAGCCAAGGAAGACAGCACCGGGCTGAAGCTTTCTTT. The encoded protein is CASSQGRQHRAEAFF.

This chain joins TRBV25-1 and TRBJ2-7; the D gene is possibly TRBD2 (5 bases). The CDR3 has 15 amino acids. Per germline, CDR1 MGHDK and CDR2 SYGVNS. V was pared by 3 bases and J by 8 bases, with 20 bases between. The chain's CDR3 is CASSERRGNYDKQYF. CDR3 nucleotide sequence: TGTGCCAGCAGTGAGAGACGGGGAAATTACGACAAGCAGTACTTC.

The chain couples TRBV9 to TRBJ2-4; 12 positions agree with TRBD2. Trimming at V came to 0 bases and at J to 0 bases, leaving 10 bases not matched to a gene. This CDR3 spans 20 amino acids. Per germline, CDR1 SGDLS and CDR2 YYNGEE. Here the CDR3 DNA reads TGTGCCAGCAGCGTAGGTCCTAGCGGGGGGGCAATGAGAGCCAAAAACATTCAGTACTTC. Translated: CASSVGPSGGAMRAKNIQYF.

This clonotype was counted a few times. The chain employs TRBV5-1 and TRBJ2-3, with D tentatively TRBD1 (6 bases). This CDR3 comprises 15 residues. V was clipped by 4 bases and J by 3 bases, with 15 bases between them. Germline CDR1 SGHRS, CDR2 YFSETQ. DNA of the CDR3: TGCGCCAGCAGCGATCGACAGGCCCTAACAGATACGCAGTATTTT. Translation gives CASSDRQALTDTQYF.

This clonotype was detected a few times. The genes are TRBV12-3 or TRBV12-4 and TRBJ1-2; TRBD1 matches at 7 bases. The V and J ends lost 7 bases and 4 bases, in that order; junction bases with no gene match: 12. CDR3 size: 15 residues. CDR3 amino acids: CASTPGQPAGYGYTF. CDR3 nucleotides: TGTGCCAGCACCCCGGGACAGCCAGCTGGCTATGGCTACACCTTC.

This clonotype was detected a few times. The chain combines TRBV4-2 with TRBJ2-2, with 10 bases identical to TRBD2. Germline CDR1 reads LGHNA; CDR2 reads YNFKEQ. V lost 6 bases and J lost 6; bases outside the gene matches: 7. This CDR3 has 15 amino acids. In DNA form, the CDR3 reads TGTGCCAGCAGGGGGTTAGCGGGGGGTCCCGGGGAGCTGTTTTTT. Its translation: CASRGLAGGPGELFF.

The CDR3 DNA sequence: TGTGCCAGCACTCCGGCCTTTCGCTCTAGCACAGATACGCAGTATTTT. Translated: CASTPAFRSSTDTQYF. The rearrangement uses TRBV12-3 or TRBV12-4 and TRBJ2-3; unclear D gene. Trimming pared 7 bases from V and 0 bases from J, leaving 17 bases between. This CDR3 contains 16 residues.

The chain carries TRBV7-9 and TRBJ2-7; tentatively, D is TRBD1 (5 bases). This CDR3 contains 12 residues. Per the germline V gene, CDR1 is SEHNR and CDR2 is FQNEAQ (reference sequence). Between the trimmed V and J ends, which lost 9 bases and 2 bases, there was a span of 11 bases. The CDR3 sequence is CASRRGTYEQYV. The CDR3 nucleotides read TGTGCCAGTCGTAGGGGAACCTACGAGCAGTACGTC.

V is TRBV6-5 and J is TRBJ2-7, with 10 bases fitting TRBD1. Germline CDR1 is MNHEY and CDR2 is SVGAGI. The ends lost 1 base at V and 5 bases at J; junction bases unmatched: 8. This CDR3 comprises 16 residues. DNA of the CDR3: TGTGCCAGCAGTTACTTGGGACAGGGGTATGGTAACGAGCAGTACTTC. This gives the protein CASSYLGQGYGNEQYF.

The chain combines TRBV6-2 or TRBV6-3 with TRBJ1-1; 7 positions match TRBD1. From germline, CDR1 is MNHEY and CDR2 SVGEGT. This CDR3 region has 16 residues. V lost 7 bases and J lost 0; bases outside the gene matches: 11. Here the CDR3 reads CASTKLTGTMNTEAFF. The CDR3 DNA follows: TGTGCCAGCACTAAATTGACAGGGACCATGAACACTGAAGCTTTCTTT.

This chain uses TRBV2 with TRBJ1-2, with TRBD1 as a possible D gene (5 bases). CDR3 size: 15 residues. Trimming shortened V by 7 bases and J by 4 bases, and 19 bases separated the two germline ends. Germline CDR1 is SNHLY and CDR2 is FYNNEI. This CDR3 is CASIVGERALYGYTF. CDR3 DNA sequence: TGTGCCAGCATTGTAGGGGAACGCGCCCTCTATGGCTACACCTTC.